This T cell receptor beta chain was identified in a study of regulatory T cells in long-lasting Graves disease. Study-wide findings and caveats: Repertoires from persistent disease leaned toward TRBV28, TRBJ1-2 and TRBJ2-5.

Arm-PCR of CDR3 regions and iRepertoire HTBI primers were used to build TCR beta libraries. TCRdb reanalysed the multiplex PCR reads using MiXCR and keeps one entry per CDR3 protein. The sample records hundreds of thousands of distinct CDR3 sequences, about 15% being singletons. CDR1 and CDR2 (germline): GTSNPN, SVGIG (reference sequence). Trimming removed 4 bases at V and 1 base at J, with 13 bases between. The CDR3 is 14 amino acids. In this sample, this clonotype turned up many times. Its antigen is unknown. The time point is: newly diagnosed GD, antithyroid drugs for less than 3 months. The TCR library was prepared using RNA isolated from PBMCs. These data are also associated with another study on T cells in Graves' hyperthyroidism and ophthalmopathy.

The source was peripheral blood mononuclear cells (PBMCs), collected at new diagnosis, from a patient treated with antithyroid drugs. The V and J genes are TRBV30 and TRBJ1-1; no clear D gene. This TCR came from a woman aged 35 to 59 with Graves disease. CDR3 loop: CAWKAQTWNTEAFF. The CDR3 DNA sequence: TGTGCCTGGAAGGCTCAAACGTGGAACACTGAAGCTTTCTTT.